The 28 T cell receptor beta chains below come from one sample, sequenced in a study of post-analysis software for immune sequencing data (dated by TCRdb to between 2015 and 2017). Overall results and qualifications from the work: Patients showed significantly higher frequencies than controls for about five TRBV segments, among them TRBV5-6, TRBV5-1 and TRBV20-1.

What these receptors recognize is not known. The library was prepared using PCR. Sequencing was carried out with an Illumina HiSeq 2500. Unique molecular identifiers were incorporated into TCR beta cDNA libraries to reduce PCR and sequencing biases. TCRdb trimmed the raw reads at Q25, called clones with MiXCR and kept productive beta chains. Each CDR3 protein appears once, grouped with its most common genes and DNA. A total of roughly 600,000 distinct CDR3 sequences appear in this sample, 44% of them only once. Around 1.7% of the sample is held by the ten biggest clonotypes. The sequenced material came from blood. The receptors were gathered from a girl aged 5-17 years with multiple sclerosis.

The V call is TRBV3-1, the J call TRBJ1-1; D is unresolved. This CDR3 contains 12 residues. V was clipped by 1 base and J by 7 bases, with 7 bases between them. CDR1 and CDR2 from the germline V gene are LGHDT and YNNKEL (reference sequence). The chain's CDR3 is CASSQGALEAFF. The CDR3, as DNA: TGTGCCAGCAGCCAAGGGGCTCTTGAAGCTTTCTTT. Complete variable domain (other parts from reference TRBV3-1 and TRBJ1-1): DTAVSQTPKYLVTQMGNDKSIKCEQNLGHDTMYWYKQDSKKFLKIMFSYNNKELIINETVPNRFSPKSPDKAHLNLHINSLELGDSAVYFCASSQGALEAFFGQGTRLTVV.

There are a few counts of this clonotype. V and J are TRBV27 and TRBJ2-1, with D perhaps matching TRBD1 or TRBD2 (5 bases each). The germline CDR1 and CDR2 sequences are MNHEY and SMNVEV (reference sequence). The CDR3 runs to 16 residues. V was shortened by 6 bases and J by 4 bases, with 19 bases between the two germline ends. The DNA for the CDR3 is TGTGCCAGCAGCTACGGGACGGTAGGGTCTTACAATGAGCAGTTCTTC. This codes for CASSYGTVGSYNEQFF.

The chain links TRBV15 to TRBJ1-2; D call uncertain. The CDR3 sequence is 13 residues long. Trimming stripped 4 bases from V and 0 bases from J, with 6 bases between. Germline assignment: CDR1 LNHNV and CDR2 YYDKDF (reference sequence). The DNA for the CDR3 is TGTGCCACCAGCAACTTAGCTAACTATGGCTACACCTTC. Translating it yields CATSNLANYGYTF.

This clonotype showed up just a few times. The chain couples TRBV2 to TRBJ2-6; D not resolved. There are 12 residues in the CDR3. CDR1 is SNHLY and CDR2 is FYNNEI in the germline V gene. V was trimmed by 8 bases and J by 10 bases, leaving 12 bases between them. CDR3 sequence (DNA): TGTGCCAGCGGGGTTACCTCGAACGTCCTGACTTTC. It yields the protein CASGVTSNVLTF.

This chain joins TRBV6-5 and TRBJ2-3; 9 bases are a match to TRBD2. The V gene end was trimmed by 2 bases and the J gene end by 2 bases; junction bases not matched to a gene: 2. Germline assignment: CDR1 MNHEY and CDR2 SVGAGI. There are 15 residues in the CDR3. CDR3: CASSYRTSDTDTQYF. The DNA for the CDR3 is TGTGCCAGCAGTTACCGGACTAGCGACACAGATACGCAGTATTTT.

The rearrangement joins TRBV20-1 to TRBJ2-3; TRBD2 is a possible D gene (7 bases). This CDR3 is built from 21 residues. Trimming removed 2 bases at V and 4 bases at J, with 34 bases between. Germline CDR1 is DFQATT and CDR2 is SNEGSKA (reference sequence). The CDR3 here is CSARSPPAAVERDTFSDTQYF. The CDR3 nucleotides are TGCAGTGCTAGATCACCCCCAGCGGCAGTTGAGCGGGACACCTTTTCAGATACGCAGTATTTT.

CDR3 nucleotides: TGTGCCAGCAGCTTGGGAAGGGAACAGGAGTACTTC. Encoded protein: CASSLGREQEYF. This chain joins TRBV7-2 and TRBJ2-5; possible D gene TRBD1, 5 bases. Germline values: CDR1 SGHTA, CDR2 FQGNSA. With 3 bases removed from V and 12 bases from J, the gap between germline ends came to 14 bases. The CDR3 loop spans 12 amino acids.

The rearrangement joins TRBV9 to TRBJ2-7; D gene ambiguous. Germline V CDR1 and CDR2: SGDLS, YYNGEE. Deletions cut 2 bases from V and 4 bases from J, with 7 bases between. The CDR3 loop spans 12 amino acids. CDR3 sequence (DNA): TGTGCCAGCAGCGTGGACGGGTACGAGCAGTACTTC. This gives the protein CASSVDGYEQYF.

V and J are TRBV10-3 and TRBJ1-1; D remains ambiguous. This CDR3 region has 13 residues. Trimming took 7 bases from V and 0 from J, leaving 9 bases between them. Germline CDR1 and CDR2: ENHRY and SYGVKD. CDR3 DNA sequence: TGTGCCATCATCGGCGACCTGAACACTGAAGCTTTCTTT. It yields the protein CAIIGDLNTEAFF.

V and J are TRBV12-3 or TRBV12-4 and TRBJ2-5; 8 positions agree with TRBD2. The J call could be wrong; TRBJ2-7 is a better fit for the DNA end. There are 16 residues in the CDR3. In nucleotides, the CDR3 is TGTGCCAGCAGTTTAGCGGGACTAAACGGGAGGGACGAGCAGTACTTC. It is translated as CASSLAGLNGRDEQYF.

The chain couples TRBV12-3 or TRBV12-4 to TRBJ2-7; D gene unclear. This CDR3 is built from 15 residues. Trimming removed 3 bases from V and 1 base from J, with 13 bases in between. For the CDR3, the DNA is TGTGCCAGCAGTTTTGCAGTGGTCAAATCCTACGAGCAGTACTTC. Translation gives CASSFAVVKSYEQYF.

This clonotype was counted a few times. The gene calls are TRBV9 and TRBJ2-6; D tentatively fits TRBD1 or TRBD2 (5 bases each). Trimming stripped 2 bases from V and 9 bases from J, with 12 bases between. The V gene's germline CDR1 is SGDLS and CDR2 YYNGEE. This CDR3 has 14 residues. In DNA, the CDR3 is TGTGCCAGCAGCGTCAATTGGGACGGCAACGTCCTGACTTTC. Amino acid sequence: CASSVNWDGNVLTF. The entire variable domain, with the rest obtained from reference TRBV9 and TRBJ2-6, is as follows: DSGVTQTPKHLITATGQRVTLRCSPRSGDLSVYWYQQSLDQGLQFLIQYYNGEERAKGNILERFSAQQFPDLHSELNLSSLELGDSALYFCASSVNWDGNVLTFGAGSRLTVL.

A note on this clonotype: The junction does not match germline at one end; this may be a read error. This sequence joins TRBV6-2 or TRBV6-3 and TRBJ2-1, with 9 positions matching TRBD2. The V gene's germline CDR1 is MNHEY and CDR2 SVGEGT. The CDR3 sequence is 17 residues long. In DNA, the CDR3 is TGTGCCAGTAGTTACTCGTTAGCGGGGGACTCCTACAATGAGCAGTTCTTC. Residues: CASSYSLAGDSYNEQFF.

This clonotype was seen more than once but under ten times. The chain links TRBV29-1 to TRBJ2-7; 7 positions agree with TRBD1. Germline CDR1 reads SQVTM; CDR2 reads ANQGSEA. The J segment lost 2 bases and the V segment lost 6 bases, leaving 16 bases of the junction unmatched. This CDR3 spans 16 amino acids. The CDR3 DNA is TGCAGCGTGATTACTAGGGGACAGTTCCTCACCTACGAGCAGTACTTC. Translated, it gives CSVITRGQFLTYEQYF.

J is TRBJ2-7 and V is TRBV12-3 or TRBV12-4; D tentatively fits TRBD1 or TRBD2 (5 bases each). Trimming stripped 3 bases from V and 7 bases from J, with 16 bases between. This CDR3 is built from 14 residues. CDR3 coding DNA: TGTGCCAGCAGTTTTGGGACCGGGGCCTTGGAGCAGTACTTC. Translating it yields CASSFGTGALEQYF.

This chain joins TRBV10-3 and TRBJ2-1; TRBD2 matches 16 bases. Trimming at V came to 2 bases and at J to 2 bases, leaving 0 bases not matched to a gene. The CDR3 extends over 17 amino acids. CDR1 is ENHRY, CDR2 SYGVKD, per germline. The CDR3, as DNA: TGTGCCATCAGTGAGGGGACTAGCGGGAGGGCCTACAATGAGCAGTTCTTC. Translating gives CAISEGTSGRAYNEQFF.

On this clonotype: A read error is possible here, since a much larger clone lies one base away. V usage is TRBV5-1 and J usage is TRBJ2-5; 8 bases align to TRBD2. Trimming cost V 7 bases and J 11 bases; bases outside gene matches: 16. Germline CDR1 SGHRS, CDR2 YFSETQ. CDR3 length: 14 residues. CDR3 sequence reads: CASYGTRGWNEQYF. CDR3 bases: TGCGCCAGCTACGGGACTAGAGGTTGGAATGAGCAGTACTTC.

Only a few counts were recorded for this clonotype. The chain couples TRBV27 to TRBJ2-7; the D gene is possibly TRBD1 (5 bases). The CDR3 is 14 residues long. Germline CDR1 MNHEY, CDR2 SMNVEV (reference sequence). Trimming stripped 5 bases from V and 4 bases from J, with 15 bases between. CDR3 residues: CASSPIRNRYEQYF. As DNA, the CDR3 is TGTGCCAGCAGTCCCATTCGCAACAGGTACGAGCAGTACTTC.

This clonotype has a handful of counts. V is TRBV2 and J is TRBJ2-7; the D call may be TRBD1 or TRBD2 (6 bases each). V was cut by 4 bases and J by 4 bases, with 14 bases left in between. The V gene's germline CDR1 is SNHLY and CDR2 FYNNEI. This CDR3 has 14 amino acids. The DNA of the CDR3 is TGTGCCAGCAGTGTAAACGGGGGCGAGTACGAGCAGTACTTC. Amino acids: CASSVNGGEYEQYF.

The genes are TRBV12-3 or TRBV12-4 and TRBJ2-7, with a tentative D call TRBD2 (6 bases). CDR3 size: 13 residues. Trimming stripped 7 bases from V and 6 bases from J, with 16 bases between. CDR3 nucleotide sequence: TGTGCCAGCACCCGGGAGTATGGGGGCGAGCAGTACTTC. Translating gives CASTREYGGEQYF.

CDR3 in DNA: TGCGCCAGCAGCTCTGCCGAGGGGGCCGACTACGAGCAGTACTTC. Encoded protein: CASSSAEGADYEQYF. V is TRBV5-1 and J is TRBJ2-7, with 7 bases fitting TRBD1. Germline CDR1 is SGHRS and CDR2 is YFSETQ. Unmatched junction bases numbered 9, after V lost 3 bases and J lost 3 bases. The CDR3 consists of 15 residues. Looking up the rest from reference TRBV5-1 and TRBJ2-7 gives the full variable domain: KAGVTQTPRYLIKTRGQQVTLSCSPISGHRSVSWYQQTPGQGLQFLFEYFSETQRNKGNFPGRFSGRQFSNSRSEMNVSTLELGDSALYLCASSSAEGADYEQYFGPGTRLTVT.

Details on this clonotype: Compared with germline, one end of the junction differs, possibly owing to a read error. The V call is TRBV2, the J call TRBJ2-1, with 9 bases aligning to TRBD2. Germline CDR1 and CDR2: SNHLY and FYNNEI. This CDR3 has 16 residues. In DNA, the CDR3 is TGTGCCAGCAGTGAGAGGCTAGCGGGAACCTACAATGAGCGGTTCTTC. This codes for CASSERLAGTYNERFF. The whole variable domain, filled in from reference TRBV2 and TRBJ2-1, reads EPEVTQTPSHQVTQMGQEVILRCVPISNHLYFYWYRQILGQKVEFLVSFYNNEISEKSEIFDDQFSVERPDGSNFTLKIRSTKLEDSAMYFCASSERLAGTYNERFFGPGTRLTVL.

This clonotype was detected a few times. The CDR3 coding sequence is TGTGCCAGCAGCTTAACAGGGGGCACGTTCAATGAGCAGTTCTTC. Translating gives CASSLTGGTFNEQFF. The chain joins TRBV7-8 to TRBJ2-1; 9 nucleotides line up with TRBD1. Germline V lookup: CDR1 SGHVS, CDR2 FQNEAQ. V lost 2 bases and J lost 6; bases outside the gene matches: 5. CDR3 length: 15 amino acids.

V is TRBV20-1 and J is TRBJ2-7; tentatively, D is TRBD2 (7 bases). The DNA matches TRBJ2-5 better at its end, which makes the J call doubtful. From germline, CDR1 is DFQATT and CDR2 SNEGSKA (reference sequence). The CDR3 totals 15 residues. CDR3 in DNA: TGCAGTGCTACAAAACAGGGAGGGGTGGAAGAGACCCAGTACTTC. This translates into CSATKQGGVEETQYF.

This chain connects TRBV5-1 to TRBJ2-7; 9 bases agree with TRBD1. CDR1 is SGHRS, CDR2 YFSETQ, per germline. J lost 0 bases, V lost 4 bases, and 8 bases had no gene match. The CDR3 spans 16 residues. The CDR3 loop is CASSHPRDRVSYEQYF. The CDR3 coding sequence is TGCGCCAGCAGCCATCCCCGGGACAGGGTCTCCTACGAGCAGTACTTC.

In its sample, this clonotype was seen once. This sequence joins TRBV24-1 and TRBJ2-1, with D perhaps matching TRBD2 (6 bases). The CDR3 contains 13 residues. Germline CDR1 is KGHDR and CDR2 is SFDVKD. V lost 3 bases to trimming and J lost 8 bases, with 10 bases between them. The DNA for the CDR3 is TGTGCCACCAGTGATGGGGGGTATGATGAGCAGTTCTTC. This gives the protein CATSDGGYDEQFF.

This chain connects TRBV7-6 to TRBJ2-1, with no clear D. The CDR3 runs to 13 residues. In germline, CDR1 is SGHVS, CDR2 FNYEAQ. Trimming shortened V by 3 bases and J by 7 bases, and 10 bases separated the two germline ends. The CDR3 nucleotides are TGTGCCAGCAGCTTGCCCCTTCGGAATGAGCAGTTCTTC. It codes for CASSLPLRNEQFF.

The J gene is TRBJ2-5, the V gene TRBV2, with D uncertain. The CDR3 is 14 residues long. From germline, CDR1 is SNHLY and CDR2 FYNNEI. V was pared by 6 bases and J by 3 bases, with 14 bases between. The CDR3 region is CASRYRTLEETQYF. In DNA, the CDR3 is TGTGCCAGCAGATATAGGACGCTAGAAGAGACCCAGTACTTC. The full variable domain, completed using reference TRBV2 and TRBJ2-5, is EPEVTQTPSHQVTQMGQEVILRCVPISNHLYFYWYRQILGQKVEFLVSFYNNEISEKSEIFDDQFSVERPDGSNFTLKIRSTKLEDSAMYFCASRYRTLEETQYFGPGTRLLVL.